This passage covers 29 T cell receptor beta chains from one sample sequenced in a study of shared clonotypes between healthy human individuals. Here immunoSEQ multiplex PCR was the method, and the copy in TCRdb shows in-frame clones only, minus some. The table lists fewer than 1.6 million clones, 98% of them singletons, with over 0.3% in the top ten. Sequencing was carried out using naive CD4+ T cells sorted from blood. Indicated subset: CD45RA+ positively selected. All receptors come from a man aged 25-45 years in good health.

The chain is built from TRBV6-1 and TRBJ1-3; no clear D gene. Between the trimmed V and J ends, which lost 6 bases and 4 bases, there was a span of 7 bases. This CDR3 contains 12 residues. Germline V gene data show CDR1 as MNHNS and CDR2 as SASEGT. For the CDR3, the DNA is TGTGCCAGCAGGGGGATGGGAAACACCATATATTTT. It codes for CASRGMGNTIYF.

This chain links TRBV27 with TRBJ1-2; no clear D. Trimming pared 3 bases from V and 8 bases from J, leaving 13 bases between. The CDR3 consists of 13 residues. The germline V gene encodes CDR1 MNHEY and CDR2 SMNVEV (reference sequence). The CDR3 DNA sequence: TGTGCCAGCAGTTTTACTGTTACTGGGGGCTACACCTTC. Residues: CASSFTVTGGYTF.

J is TRBJ2-3 and V is TRBV28; 12 nucleotides match TRBD2. With 8 bases clipped from V and 6 bases from J, the junction kept 12 bases outside the gene matches. The CDR3 length is 16 residues. Germline lookup yields CDR1 MDHEN and CDR2 SYDVKM. The CDR3 sequence: CASPPTSGRRRDTQYF. CDR3 coding DNA: TGTGCCAGCCCCCCCACTAGCGGGAGGAGGAGGGATACGCAGTATTTT.

V usage is TRBV29-1 and J usage is TRBJ1-1, with a weak D call TRBD1 (6 bases). CDR3 length equals 13 residues. Germline CDR1 and CDR2: SQVTM and ANQGSEA. The V end was cut by 6 bases, the J end by 6 bases, with 17 bases between. The chain's CDR3 is CSVDNQGGAEAFF. DNA of the CDR3: TGCAGCGTAGACAACCAAGGGGGGGCTGAAGCTTTCTTT.

This chain connects TRBV28 to TRBJ2-3; 11 bases are shared with TRBD2. V shed 3 bases, J shed 0 bases, and the junction held 5 bases outside the gene matches. From germline, CDR1 is MDHEN and CDR2 SYDVKM. The CDR3 loop spans 17 amino acids. The CDR3, as DNA: TGTGCCAGCAGTTTTCCTAGCGGGAGGCCTAGCACAGATACGCAGTATTTT. Residues: CASSFPSGRPSTDTQYF.

The chain employs TRBV10-3 and TRBJ2-3, with 14 positions matching TRBD2. This CDR3 contains 15 residues. V lost 6 bases to trimming and J lost 3 bases; unmatched junction nucleotides: 2. Per the germline V gene, CDR1 is ENHRY and CDR2 is SYGVKD. The DNA for the CDR3 is TGTGCCATCAGCCGGACTAGCGGGAGGACAGATACGCAGTATTTT. This translates into CAISRTSGRTDTQYF.

The J gene is TRBJ1-3, the V gene TRBV27; no clear D. The CDR3 covers 13 residues. From germline, CDR1 is MNHEY and CDR2 SMNVEV (reference sequence). Trimming removed 2 bases from V and 2 bases from J, with 4 bases in between. DNA for the CDR3: TGTGCCAGCAGTTTAGGCGCTGGAAACACCATATATTTT. The encoded protein is CASSLGAGNTIYF.

V gene TRBV30 combines with J gene TRBJ2-1, with 9 bases fitting TRBD2. This CDR3 region has 14 residues. The J segment lost 4 bases and the V segment lost 4 bases, leaving 5 bases of the junction unmatched. Germline V gives CDR1 GTSNPN, CDR2 SVGIG (reference sequence). The CDR3 DNA reads as TGTGCCTGGAAACCGGGACTAGCTTACAATGAGCAGTTCTTC. It codes for CAWKPGLAYNEQFF.

V and J are TRBV27 and TRBJ2-7; 11 nucleotides match TRBD2. The V gene's germline CDR1 is MNHEY and CDR2 SMNVEV (reference sequence). The CDR3 has 15 amino acids. The ends lost 6 bases at V and 2 bases at J; junction bases unmatched: 6. The CDR3 loop reads CASSQTSGRPYEQYF. Here the CDR3 DNA reads TGTGCCAGCAGCCAAACTAGCGGGAGACCCTACGAGCAGTACTTC.

The CDR3 sequence: CASSIGRRYEQYF. DNA of the CDR3: TGTGCCAGTAGTATAGGCAGACGCTACGAGCAGTACTTC. This sequence joins TRBV19 and TRBJ2-7; D gene unclear. CDR1 is LNHDA, CDR2 SQIVND, per germline (reference sequence). CDR3 length equals 13 residues. The ends were cut back, 1 base at V and 3 bases at J, with 7 bases in the middle.

The chain uses TRBV29-1 and TRBJ1-1; no definite D call. The CDR3 runs to 13 residues. The V and J ends lost 6 bases and 3 bases respectively, with 14 bases between them. In germline, CDR1 is SQVTM, CDR2 ANQGSEA. The CDR3 DNA reads as TGCAGCGTCACGATCTGGATTGACACTGAAGCTTTCTTT. It yields the protein CSVTIWIDTEAFF.

The J gene is TRBJ2-7, the V gene TRBV14, with 9 nucleotides matching TRBD1. The V gene's germline CDR1 is SGHDN and CDR2 FVKESK. The CDR3 has 16 amino acids. V lost 1 base and J lost 3; bases outside the gene matches: 7. CDR3 in amino acids: CASSQGLPGQGYEQYF. Written as DNA, the CDR3 is TGTGCCAGCAGCCAAGGACTCCCGGGACAGGGCTACGAGCAGTACTTC. The full variable domain, completed using reference TRBV14 and TRBJ2-7, is EAGVTQFPSHSVIEKGQTVTLRCDPISGHDNLYWYRRVMGKEIKFLLHFVKESKQDESGMPNNRFLAERTGGTYSTLKVQPAELEDSGVYFCASSQGLPGQGYEQYFGPGTRLTVT.

This clone appeared once. Other DNA variants within this sample encode the same CDR3. The chain couples TRBV9 to TRBJ2-1; TRBD1 might be the D (6 bases). The CDR3 is 14 residues long. Germline V CDR1 and CDR2: SGDLS, YYNGEE. Trimming removed 2 bases at V and 2 bases at J, with 8 bases between. The CDR3 nucleotides read TGTGCCAGCAGCGTTGGGGACACCTACAATGAGCAGTTCTTC. Translation: CASSVGDTYNEQFF.

This clone showed up just once. CDR3 coding DNA: TGTGCCAGTAGTATAGGCCAGGAAGTTCAGCCCCAGCATTTT. Its translation is CASSIGQEVQPQHF. The J gene is TRBJ1-5, the V gene TRBV19; D is unresolved. This CDR3 spans 14 amino acids. Trimming took 1 base from V and 6 from J, leaving 10 bases between them. Per germline, CDR1 LNHDA and CDR2 SQIVND (reference sequence).

The chain uses TRBV28 and TRBJ1-4; no clear D gene. Germline CDR1 and CDR2: MDHEN and SYDVKM. The V and J ends lost 6 bases and 0 bases respectively, with 11 bases between them. This CDR3 is built from 15 residues. The CDR3 sequence: CASSPDPSTNEKLFF. DNA for the CDR3: TGTGCCAGCAGCCCGGACCCTTCAACTAATGAAAAACTGTTTTTT.

V is TRBV6-1 and J is TRBJ2-3, with D maybe TRBD1 (5 bases). V gave up 11 bases and J gave up 3 bases, with 15 bases separating them. The CDR3 runs 13 residues. Germline V CDR1 and CDR2: MNHNS, SASEGT. The CDR3 sequence: CAGSKAGTDTQYF. The CDR3 nucleotides read TGTGCCGGATCTAAGGCAGGGACAGATACGCAGTATTTT.

V is TRBV6-6 and J is TRBJ2-7, with 7 bases lining up with TRBD1. This CDR3 has 12 amino acids. V lost 10 bases and J lost 5; bases outside the gene matches: 8. Germline CDR1 reads MNHNY; CDR2 reads SVGAGI (reference sequence). In DNA form, the CDR3 reads TGTGCCACCAAGACAGGGCTCCACGAGCAGTACTTC. Translating gives CATKTGLHEQYF.

The chain recombines TRBV6-5 with TRBJ2-1; TRBD1 matches at 7 bases. The CDR3 is made up of 14 amino acids. The germline gives CDR1 MNHEY, CDR2 SVGAGI. The trim removed 6 bases at V and 4 bases at J, leaving 6 bases unmatched. This CDR3 reads CASRLGQLYNEQFF. CDR3 nucleotide sequence: TGTGCCAGCAGGTTGGGACAGCTTTACAATGAGCAGTTCTTC.

This chain connects TRBV4-1 to TRBJ2-7; 9 bases fit TRBD2. V lost 0 bases, J lost 2 bases, and 5 bases stayed unmatched. Germline V gene data show CDR1 as MGHRA and CDR2 as YSYEKL. This CDR3 has 16 amino acids. CDR3 DNA: TGCGCCAGCAGCCAAGAGCCGGTAGCGGGAGCCTACGAGCAGTACTTC. It is translated as CASSQEPVAGAYEQYF.

The chain uses TRBV19 and TRBJ2-2; D gene ambiguous. CDR1 LNHDA and CDR2 SQIVND come from the germline V gene (reference sequence). Trimming took off 8 bases at V and 6 bases at J, with 7 bases between the two ends. The CDR3 is made up of 11 amino acids. The CDR3 region has the DNA TGTGCCAGTCGACGGGCCGGGGAGCTGTTTTTT. Translation: CASRRAGELFF.

The rearrangement links TRBV7-3 to TRBJ2-2; 8 bases are shared with TRBD2. Germline V gives CDR1 SGHTA, CDR2 FQGTGA. J was trimmed by 0 bases and V by 2 bases; bases with no gene match: 2. The CDR3 loop spans 16 amino acids. The CDR3 DNA is TGTGCCAGCAGCTTAGCGGGGGGCGCGAACACCGGGGAGCTGTTTTTT. Protein: CASSLAGGANTGELFF.

V gene TRBV6-1 combines with J gene TRBJ2-5; D not certain. The germline V gene has CDR1 MNHNS and CDR2 SASEGT. This CDR3 is built from 14 residues. The V gene lost 2 bases and the J gene lost 5 bases, with 12 bases spanning the gap. CDR3 sequence reads: CASSEPIVRETQYF. For the CDR3, the DNA is TGTGCCAGCAGTGAACCTATAGTAAGGGAGACCCAGTACTTC.

This chain joins TRBV7-2 and TRBJ2-7, with a possible D match to TRBD2 (5 bases). Trimming took 1 base from V and 3 from J, leaving 13 bases between them. There are 15 residues in the CDR3. The germline V gene encodes CDR1 SGHTA and CDR2 FQGNSA. CDR3 residues: CASSLDRETSYEQYF. As DNA, the CDR3 is TGTGCCAGCAGCTTAGATCGGGAAACAAGCTACGAGCAGTACTTC. Based on the CDR3 plus reference TRBV7-2 and TRBJ2-7, the full variable domain is GAGVSQSPSNKVTEKGKDVELRCDPISGHTALYWYRQSLGQGLEFLIYFQGNSAPDKSGLPSDRFSAERTGGSVSTLTIQRTQQEDSAVYLCASSLDRETSYEQYFGPGTRLTVT.

This clone was seen a single time. The chain joins TRBV28 to TRBJ2-5; 8 positions agree with TRBD1. Germline CDR1 is MDHEN and CDR2 is SYDVKM. The ends lost 3 bases at V and 5 bases at J; junction bases unmatched: 11. The CDR3 runs to 16 residues. CDR3 protein: CASSFLRGTGMETQYF. For the CDR3, the DNA is TGTGCCAGCAGTTTCCTCCGGGGGACAGGCATGGAGACCCAGTACTTC.

The chain couples TRBV5-1 to TRBJ2-3; the match to TRBD2 covers 7 bases. V dropped 2 bases and J dropped 4; count of bases not matched to a gene: 7. The V gene's germline CDR1 is SGHRS and CDR2 YFSETQ. This CDR3 is 15 amino acids long. Here the CDR3 DNA reads TGCGCCAGCAGCTTAACTAGCGCACCCCCAGATACGCAGTATTTT. Protein sequence: CASSLTSAPPDTQYF.

The chain links TRBV6-4 to TRBJ2-1, with 10 positions matching TRBD1. V shed 7 bases, J shed 5 bases, and the junction held 8 bases outside the gene matches. The CDR3 totals 15 residues. The germline CDR1 and CDR2 sequences are MRHNA and SNTAGT. CDR3 in DNA: TGTGCCAGCAACCCGGGACAGGGGACGGACAATGAGCAGTTCTTC. It is translated as CASNPGQGTDNEQFF.

The rearrangement links TRBV28 to TRBJ2-2; no clear D. V was pared by 2 bases and J by 8 bases, with 9 bases between. The CDR3 extends over 13 amino acids. Looked up from germline, CDR1 is MDHEN and CDR2 is SYDVKM. This chain's CDR3 is CASSLPTWGELFF. The DNA for the CDR3 is TGTGCCAGCAGTTTACCTACTTGGGGGGAGCTGTTTTTT.

Of note for this clone: At the DNA level, this CDR3 is encoded by other sequences in the same sample as well. The chain carries TRBV15 and TRBJ1-5; a possible D gene is TRBD1 (5 bases). Per germline, CDR1 LNHNV and CDR2 YYDKDF (reference sequence). The CDR3 covers 14 residues. The V gene lost 0 bases and the J gene lost 5 bases, with 8 bases spanning the gap. CDR3 protein: CATSRDRGDQPQHF. The DNA for the CDR3 is TGTGCCACCAGCAGAGACCGGGGGGATCAGCCCCAGCATTTT.

The V call is TRBV29-1, the J call TRBJ1-4; the match to TRBD1 covers 8 bases. This CDR3 is built from 13 residues. J was trimmed by 4 bases and V by 5 bases; bases with no gene match: 3. Germline CDR1 and CDR2: SQVTM and ANQGSEA. The CDR3 bases are TGCAGCGTTTTGGACAGGGATAATGAAAAACTGTTTTTT. It specifies CSVLDRDNEKLFF.